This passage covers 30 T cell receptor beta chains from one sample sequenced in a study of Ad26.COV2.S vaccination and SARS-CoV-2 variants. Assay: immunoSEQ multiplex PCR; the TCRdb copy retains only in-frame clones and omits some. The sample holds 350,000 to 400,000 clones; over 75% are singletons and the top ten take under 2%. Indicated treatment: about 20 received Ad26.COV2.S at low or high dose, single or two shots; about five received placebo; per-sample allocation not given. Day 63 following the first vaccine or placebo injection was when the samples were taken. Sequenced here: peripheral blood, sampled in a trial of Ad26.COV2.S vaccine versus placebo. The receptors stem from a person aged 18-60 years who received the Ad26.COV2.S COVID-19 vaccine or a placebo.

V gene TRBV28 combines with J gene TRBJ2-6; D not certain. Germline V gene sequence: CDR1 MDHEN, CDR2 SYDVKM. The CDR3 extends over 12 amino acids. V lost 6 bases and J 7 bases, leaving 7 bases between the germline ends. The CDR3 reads CASSLGANVLTF. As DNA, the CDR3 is TGTGCCAGCAGCCTGGGAGCCAACGTCCTGACTTTC.

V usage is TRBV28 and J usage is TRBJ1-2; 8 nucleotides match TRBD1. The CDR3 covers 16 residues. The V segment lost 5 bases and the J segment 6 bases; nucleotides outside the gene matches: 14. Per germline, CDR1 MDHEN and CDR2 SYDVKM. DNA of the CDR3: TGTGCCAGCAGTCCCCCTTGGACAGGGCAGACCAATGGCTACACCTTC. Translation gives CASSPPWTGQTNGYTF.

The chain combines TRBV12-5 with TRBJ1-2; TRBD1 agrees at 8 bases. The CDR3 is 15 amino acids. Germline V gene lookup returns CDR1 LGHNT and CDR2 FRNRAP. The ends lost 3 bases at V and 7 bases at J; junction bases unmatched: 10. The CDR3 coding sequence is TGTGCTAGTGGTTTCGTTCTCAGGGGGCGCGGTGGCTACACCTTC. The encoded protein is CASGFVLRGRGGYTF.

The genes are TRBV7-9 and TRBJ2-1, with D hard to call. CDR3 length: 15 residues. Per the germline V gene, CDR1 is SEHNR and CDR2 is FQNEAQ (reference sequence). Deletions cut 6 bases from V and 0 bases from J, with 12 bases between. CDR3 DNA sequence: TGTGCCAGCAGACCGATCCTTAGCTCCTACAATGAGCAGTTCTTC. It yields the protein CASRPILSSYNEQFF.

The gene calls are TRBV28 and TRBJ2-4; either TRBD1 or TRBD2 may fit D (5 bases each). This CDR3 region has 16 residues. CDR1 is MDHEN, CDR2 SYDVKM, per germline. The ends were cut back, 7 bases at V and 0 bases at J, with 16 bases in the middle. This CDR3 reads CASTQRGVLAKNIQYF. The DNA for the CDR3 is TGTGCCAGCACCCAGAGGGGCGTACTAGCCAAAAACATTCAGTACTTC.

The CDR3 loop reads CASSLRTSGNNEQFF. The CDR3 DNA follows: TGTGCCAGCAGCCTTCGGACTAGCGGGAACAATGAGCAGTTCTTC. The rearrangement joins TRBV7-9 to TRBJ2-1, with 12 nucleotides matching TRBD2. The V gene's germline CDR1 is SEHNR and CDR2 FQNEAQ (reference sequence). This CDR3 has 15 residues. Trimming removed 5 bases from V and 5 bases from J; junction bases left unmatched: 4.

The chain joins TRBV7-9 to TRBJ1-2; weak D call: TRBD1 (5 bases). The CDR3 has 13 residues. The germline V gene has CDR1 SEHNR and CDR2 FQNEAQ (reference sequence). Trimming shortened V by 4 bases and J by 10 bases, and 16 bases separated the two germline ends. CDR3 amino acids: CASSSGRDRSYTF. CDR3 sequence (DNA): TGTGCCAGCAGCTCCGGCCGGGACCGATCCTACACCTTC.

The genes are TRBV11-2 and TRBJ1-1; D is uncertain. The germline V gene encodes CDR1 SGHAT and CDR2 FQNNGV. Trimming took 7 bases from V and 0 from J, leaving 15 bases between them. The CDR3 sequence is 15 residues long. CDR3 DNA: TGTGCCAGCAATAGTATGGGAACGATGAACACTGAAGCTTTCTTT. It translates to CASNSMGTMNTEAFF.

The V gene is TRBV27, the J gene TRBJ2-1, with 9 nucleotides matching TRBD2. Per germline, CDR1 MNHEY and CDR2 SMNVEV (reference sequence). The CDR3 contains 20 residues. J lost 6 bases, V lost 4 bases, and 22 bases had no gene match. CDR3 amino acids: CASSSRQGPTLAGVFNEQFF. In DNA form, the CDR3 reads TGTGCCAGCAGTTCTCGACAGGGACCCACATTAGCGGGAGTCTTCAATGAGCAGTTCTTC.

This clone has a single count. The DNA for the CDR3 is TGTGCCAGCAGTTTAGGGGCGGGACTAGCAACCACCGGGGAGCTGTTTTTT. This gives the protein CASSLGAGLATTGELFF. The rearrangement uses TRBV27 and TRBJ2-2; 9 bases match TRBD2. Germline CDR1 MNHEY, CDR2 SMNVEV (reference sequence). V dropped 2 bases and J dropped 4; count of bases not matched to a gene: 8. The CDR3 sequence is 17 residues long.

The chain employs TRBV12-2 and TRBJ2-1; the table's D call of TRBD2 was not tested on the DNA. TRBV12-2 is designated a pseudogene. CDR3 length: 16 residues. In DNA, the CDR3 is TGTGCAAGTCGCTTAGCGAAGAGCGGGAGGGACAATGAGCAGTTCTTC. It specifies CASRLAKSGRDNEQFF.

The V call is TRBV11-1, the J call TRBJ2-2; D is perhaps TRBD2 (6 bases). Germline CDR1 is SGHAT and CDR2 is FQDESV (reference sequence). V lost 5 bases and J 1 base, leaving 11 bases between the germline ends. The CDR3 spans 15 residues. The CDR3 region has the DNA TGTGCCAGCAGCCCGGGACTCTGGAACACCGGGGAGCTGTTTTTT. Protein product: CASSPGLWNTGELFF.

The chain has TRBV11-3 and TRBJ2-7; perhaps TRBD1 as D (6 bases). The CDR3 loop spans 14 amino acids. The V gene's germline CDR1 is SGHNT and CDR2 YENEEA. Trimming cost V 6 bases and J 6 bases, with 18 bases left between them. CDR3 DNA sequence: TGTGCCAGCAGACTCGTACAGGGTTCCGTCGAGCAGTACTTC. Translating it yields CASRLVQGSVEQYF.

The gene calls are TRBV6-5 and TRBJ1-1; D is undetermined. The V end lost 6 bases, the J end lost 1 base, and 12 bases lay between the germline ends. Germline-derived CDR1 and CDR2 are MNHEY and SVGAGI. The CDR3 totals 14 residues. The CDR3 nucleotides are TGTGCCAGCAGCTCCGCGGGAGGGAACACTGAAGCTTTCTTT. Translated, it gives CASSSAGGNTEAFF.

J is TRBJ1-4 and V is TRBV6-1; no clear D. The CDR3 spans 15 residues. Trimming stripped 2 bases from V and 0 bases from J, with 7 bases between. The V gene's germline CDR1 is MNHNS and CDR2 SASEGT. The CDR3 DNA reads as TGTGCCAGCAGTGAAACTCGGTCAACTAATGAAAAACTGTTTTTT. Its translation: CASSETRSTNEKLFF.

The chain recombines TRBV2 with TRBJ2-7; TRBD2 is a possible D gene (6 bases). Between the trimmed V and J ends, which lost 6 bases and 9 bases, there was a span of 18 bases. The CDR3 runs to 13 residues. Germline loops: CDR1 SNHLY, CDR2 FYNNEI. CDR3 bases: TGTGCCAGCAGCGCGGGACTCCGTTCCGGGCAGTACTTC. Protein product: CASSAGLRSGQYF. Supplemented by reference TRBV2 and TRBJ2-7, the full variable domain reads EPEVTQTPSHQVTQMGQEVILRCVPISNHLYFYWYRQILGQKVEFLVSFYNNEISEKSEIFDDQFSVERPDGSNFTLKIRSTKLEDSAMYFCASSAGLRSGQYFGPGTRLTVT.

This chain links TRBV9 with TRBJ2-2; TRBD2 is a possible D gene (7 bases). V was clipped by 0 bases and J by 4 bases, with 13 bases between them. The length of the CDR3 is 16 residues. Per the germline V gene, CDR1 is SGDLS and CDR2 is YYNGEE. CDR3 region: CASSVDVGGATGELFF. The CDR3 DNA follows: TGTGCCAGCAGCGTAGATGTAGGGGGGGCCACCGGGGAGCTGTTTTTT.

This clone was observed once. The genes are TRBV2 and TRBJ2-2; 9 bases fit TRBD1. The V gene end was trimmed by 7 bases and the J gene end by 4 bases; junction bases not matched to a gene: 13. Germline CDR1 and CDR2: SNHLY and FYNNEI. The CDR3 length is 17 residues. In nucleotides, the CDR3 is TGTGCCAGCACTCAATCCGGGACAGGGCGTCGCACCGGGGAGCTGTTTTTT. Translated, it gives CASTQSGTGRRTGELFF.

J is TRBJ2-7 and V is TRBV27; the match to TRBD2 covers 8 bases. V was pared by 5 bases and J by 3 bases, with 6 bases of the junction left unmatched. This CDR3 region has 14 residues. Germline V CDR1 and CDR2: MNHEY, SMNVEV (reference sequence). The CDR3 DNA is TGTGCCAGCAGTAAGCCGGGACTAGGCTACGAGCAGTACTTC. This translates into CASSKPGLGYEQYF.

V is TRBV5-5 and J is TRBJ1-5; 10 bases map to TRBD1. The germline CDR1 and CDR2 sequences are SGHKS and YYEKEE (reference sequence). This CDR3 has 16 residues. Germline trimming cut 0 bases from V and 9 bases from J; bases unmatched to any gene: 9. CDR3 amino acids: CASSLGGDRGVWPQHF. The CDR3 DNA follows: TGTGCCAGCAGCTTGGGTGGGGACAGGGGAGTATGGCCCCAGCATTTT. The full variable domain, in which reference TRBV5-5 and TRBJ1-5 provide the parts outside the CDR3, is DAGVTQSPTHLIKTRGQQVTLRCSPISGHKSVSWYQQVLGQGPQFIFQYYEKEERGRGNFPDRFSARQFPNYSSELNVNALLLGDSALYLCASSLGGDRGVWPQHFGDGTRLSIL.

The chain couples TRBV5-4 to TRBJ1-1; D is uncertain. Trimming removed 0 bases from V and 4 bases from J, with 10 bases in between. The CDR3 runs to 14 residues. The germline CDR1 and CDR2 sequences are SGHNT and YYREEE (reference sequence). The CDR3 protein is CASSLDMGSTEAFF. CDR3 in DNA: TGTGCCAGCAGCTTGGATATGGGAAGCACTGAAGCTTTCTTT.

CDR3 sequence (DNA): TGTGCCAGCAGTTCCCAGGGGATGGGAAACATTCAGTACTTC. This gives the protein CASSSQGMGNIQYF. The chain has TRBV28 and TRBJ2-4, with a possible D match to TRBD1 (6 bases). Germline lookup yields CDR1 MDHEN and CDR2 SYDVKM. Trimming removed 4 bases at V and 6 bases at J, with 13 bases between. The CDR3 length is 14 residues.

This CDR3 is CASSFFSRSQGKLFF. Written as DNA, the CDR3 is TGTGCCAGCAGCTTTTTTTCCAGATCGCAGGGTAAACTGTTTTTT. V is TRBV7-9 and J is TRBJ1-4; perhaps TRBD1 as D (5 bases). The CDR3 is made up of 15 amino acids. The germline V gene has CDR1 SEHNR and CDR2 FQNEAQ (reference sequence). V shed 3 bases and J shed 11 bases, with 19 bases lying between them.

In DNA form, the CDR3 reads TGTGCCAGCAGCTCCTTCCCGGGGAACACTGAAGCTTTCTTT. Translated: CASSSFPGNTEAFF. The rearrangement joins TRBV2 to TRBJ1-1; D unclear. The CDR3 runs 14 residues. Germline V gene lookup returns CDR1 SNHLY and CDR2 FYNNEI. Trimming removed 6 bases at V and 1 base at J, with 12 bases between.

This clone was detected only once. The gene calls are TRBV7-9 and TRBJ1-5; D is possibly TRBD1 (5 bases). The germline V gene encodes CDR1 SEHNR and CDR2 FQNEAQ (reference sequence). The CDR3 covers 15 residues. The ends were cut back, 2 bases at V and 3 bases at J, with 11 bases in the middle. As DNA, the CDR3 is TGTGCCAGCAGCTTACGGGGGGGAGCCAATCAGCCCCAGCATTTT. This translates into CASSLRGGANQPQHF.

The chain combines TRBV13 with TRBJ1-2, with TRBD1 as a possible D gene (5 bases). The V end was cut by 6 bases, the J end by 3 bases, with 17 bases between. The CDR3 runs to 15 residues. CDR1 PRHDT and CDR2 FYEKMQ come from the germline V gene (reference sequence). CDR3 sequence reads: CASRRKGRDDYGYTF. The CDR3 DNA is TGTGCCAGCAGACGAAAGGGGCGGGATGACTATGGCTACACCTTC.

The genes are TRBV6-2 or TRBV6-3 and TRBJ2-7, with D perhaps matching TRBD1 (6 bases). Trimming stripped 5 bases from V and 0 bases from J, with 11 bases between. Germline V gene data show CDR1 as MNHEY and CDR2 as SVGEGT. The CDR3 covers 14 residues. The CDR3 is CASSRTGSSYEQYF. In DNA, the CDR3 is TGTGCCAGCAGTCGAACAGGGAGCTCCTACGAGCAGTACTTC.

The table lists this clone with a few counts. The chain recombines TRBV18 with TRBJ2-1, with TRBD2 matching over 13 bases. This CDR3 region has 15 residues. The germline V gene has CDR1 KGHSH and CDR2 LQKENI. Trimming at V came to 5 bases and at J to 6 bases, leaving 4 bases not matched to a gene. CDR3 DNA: TGTGCCAGCTCAGCCGGGACTAGCGGGATCAATGAGCAGTTCTTC. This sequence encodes CASSAGTSGINEQFF.

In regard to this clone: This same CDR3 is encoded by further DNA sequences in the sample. CDR3 nucleotide sequence: TGTGCCAGCTCCCCCTCCACAGATACGCAGTATTTT. Its protein is CASSPSTDTQYF. The chain recombines TRBV28 with TRBJ2-3; D unclear. The CDR3 covers 12 residues. Per the germline V gene, CDR1 is MDHEN and CDR2 is SYDVKM. The V and J ends lost 8 bases and 2 bases respectively, with 8 bases between them.

CDR3 residues: CASSLGWANYGYTF. The CDR3 bases are TGTGCCAGCAGTTTGGGCTGGGCTAACTATGGCTACACCTTC. The rearrangement links TRBV28 to TRBJ1-2; no clear D gene. V was clipped by 3 bases and J by 0 bases, with 8 bases between them. This CDR3 spans 14 amino acids. Germline loops: CDR1 MDHEN, CDR2 SYDVKM.